These 27 T cell receptor beta chains were all obtained from the same sample, sequenced in a study of blood T cell repertoires in COVID-19. Clones were read by immunoSEQ multiplex PCR, and TCRdb kept only the in-frame ones, dropping some. The sample lists 65,000 to 85,000 clones; roughly 87% were seen once. The sample consisted of peripheral blood. All receptors come from a man over 45 with active COVID-19.

The V and J genes are TRBV5-1 and TRBJ2-5; 10 bases agree with TRBD2. Germline V lookup: CDR1 SGHRS, CDR2 YFSETQ. Trimming removed 0 bases from V and 5 bases from J; junction bases left unmatched: 10. This CDR3 has 17 residues. The CDR3, as DNA: TGCGCCAGCAGCTTGGACGAGGCTAGCGGGGGCCGGGAGACCCAGTACTTC. This encodes CASSLDEASGGRETQYF.

The V call is TRBV6-5, the J call TRBJ1-1; D is perhaps TRBD1 (5 bases). CDR1 and CDR2 from the germline V gene are MNHEY and SVGAGI. V lost 6 bases to trimming and J lost 2 bases, with 10 bases between them. The CDR3 totals 13 residues. The CDR3 sequence: CASSRRTNTEAFF. CDR3 nucleotides: TGTGCCAGCAGCCGACGGACAAACACTGAAGCTTTCTTT.

The rearrangement joins TRBV7-9 to TRBJ1-5; TRBD1 matches at 7 bases. Unmatched junction bases numbered 12, after V lost 5 bases and J lost 2 bases. Per the germline V gene, CDR1 is SEHNR and CDR2 is FQNEAQ (reference sequence). The CDR3 covers 17 residues. The CDR3 loop reads CASSQTTDRVGNQPQHF. The CDR3 nucleotides are TGTGCCAGCAGCCAAACCACCGACAGGGTTGGCAATCAGCCCCAGCATTTT.

Only one count was recorded for this clone. Germline and junction disagree at one end, which may indicate a read error. The chain has TRBV14 and TRBJ1-6; D gene uncertain. The CDR3 is made up of 17 amino acids. CDR1 and CDR2 (germline): SGHDN, FVKESK. CDR3 region: CASSPIKRSSYNSLLHF. CDR3 DNA sequence: TGTGCCAGCAGCCCGATAAAGCGGAGCTCCTATAATTCACTCCTCCACTTT.

V and J are TRBV3-1 (or the pseudogene TRBV3-2) and TRBJ1-2; no reliable D call. Germline CDR1 reads LGHDT; CDR2 reads YNNKEL (reference sequence). This CDR3 contains 15 residues. V shed 0 bases and J shed 2 bases, with 10 bases lying between them. As DNA, the CDR3 is TGTGCCAGCAGCCAAGAGCCTGGGAGGAACTATGGCTACACCTTC. Its protein product is CASSQEPGRNYGYTF.

The chain has TRBV6-5 and TRBJ2-7; 7 bases are a match to TRBD2. The CDR3 loop spans 16 amino acids. In germline, CDR1 is MNHEY, CDR2 SVGAGI. With 0 bases clipped from V and 4 bases from J, the junction kept 9 bases outside the gene matches. CDR3 in amino acids: CASSYSPAGEGYEQYF. Written as DNA, the CDR3 is TGTGCCAGCAGTTACTCCCCGGCCGGGGAGGGTTACGAGCAGTACTTC.

The genes are TRBV2 and TRBJ2-3; tentative D call: TRBD2 (5 bases). Trimming cost V 6 bases and J 6 bases, with 16 bases left between them. Per the germline V gene, CDR1 is SNHLY and CDR2 is FYNNEI. This CDR3 contains 14 residues. This chain's CDR3 is CASSGLTPGDTQYF. DNA of the CDR3: TGTGCCAGCAGCGGACTTACCCCGGGGGATACGCAGTATTTT.

The CDR3 DNA reads TGTGCCAGCGCCGGGACAGCCGCCTACACCTTC. It translates to CASAGTAAYTF. The chain combines TRBV2 with TRBJ1-2, with 7 bases that match TRBD1. This CDR3 comprises 11 residues. Germline assignment: CDR1 SNHLY and CDR2 FYNNEI. V trimming: 8 bases; J trimming: 10 bases; junction bases outside the gene matches: 7.

The V call is TRBV5-1, the J call TRBJ2-3; D is ambiguous. In germline, CDR1 is SGHRS, CDR2 YFSETQ. The V end lost 0 bases, the J end lost 1 base, and 12 bases lay between the germline ends. The CDR3 is 16 amino acids. Here the CDR3 reads CASSLEPLRGTDTQYF. CDR3 in DNA: TGCGCCAGCAGCTTGGAACCGTTACGGGGCACAGATACGCAGTATTTT.

This chain uses TRBV5-4 with TRBJ1-2; no firm D call. Germline V CDR1 and CDR2: SGHNT, YYREEE (reference sequence). The V and J ends lost 0 bases and 3 bases respectively, with 12 bases between them. CDR3 length: 15 residues. The DNA for the CDR3 is TGTGCCAGCAGCTTGGCAACCCGTACGGACTATGGCTACACCTTC. This gives the protein CASSLATRTDYGYTF.

V gene TRBV5-1 combines with J gene TRBJ2-1, with a weak D call TRBD1 (6 bases). The CDR3 totals 15 residues. Germline assignment: CDR1 SGHRS and CDR2 YFSETQ. Trimming stripped 1 base from V and 7 bases from J, with 15 bases between. The CDR3 sequence is CASSLLETGMNEQFF. CDR3 coding DNA: TGCGCCAGCAGCTTGTTAGAGACAGGCATGAATGAGCAGTTCTTC. The variable domain in full, with the rest retrieved from reference TRBV5-1 and TRBJ2-1, is KAGVTQTPRYLIKTRGQQVTLSCSPISGHRSVSWYQQTPGQGLQFLFEYFSETQRNKGNFPGRFSGRQFSNSRSEMNVSTLELGDSALYLCASSLLETGMNEQFFGPGTRLTVL.

The CDR3 reads CSVDWGVGAFF. Written as DNA, the CDR3 is TGCAGCGTTGATTGGGGCGTGGGAGCTTTCTTT. This chain joins TRBV29-1 and TRBJ1-1; D possibly corresponds to TRBD1 (5 bases). The V end lost 3 bases, the J end lost 10 bases, and 12 bases lay between the germline ends. The CDR3 covers 11 residues. Germline V gene lookup returns CDR1 SQVTM and CDR2 ANQGSEA.

The chain employs TRBV6-1 and TRBJ1-5; D might be TRBD1 (5 bases). With 3 bases removed from V and 6 bases from J, the gap between germline ends came to 12 bases. The CDR3 runs to 14 residues. Germline CDR1 reads MNHNS; CDR2 reads SASEGT. CDR3 coding DNA: TGTGCCAGCAGTGAGGCAGGTGGGGCTCAGCCCCAGCATTTT. This codes for CASSEAGGAQPQHF.

The V gene is TRBV5-4, the J gene TRBJ1-4, with a tentative D call TRBD1 (5 bases). Trimming left V 3 bases short and J 2 bases short, with 8 bases between. The CDR3 length is 14 residues. The germline gives CDR1 SGHNT, CDR2 YYREEE (reference sequence). CDR3 sequence: CASSSGLTNEKLFF. The CDR3 DNA is TGTGCCAGCAGCTCGGGACTGACTAATGAAAAACTGTTTTTT.

This clone appeared a single time. The chain has TRBV5-5 and TRBJ2-7; 8 bases agree with TRBD1. CDR1 SGHKS and CDR2 YYEKEE come from the germline V gene (reference sequence). The length of the CDR3 is 15 residues. Unmatched junction bases numbered 7, after V lost 3 bases and J lost 2 bases. CDR3 in DNA: TGTGCCAGCAGCTGGGGGACAGGCGGGGCCTACGAGCAGTACTTC. Amino acid sequence: CASSWGTGGAYEQYF.

The chain joins TRBV7-9 to TRBJ1-5; the D gene is possibly TRBD1 (5 bases). CDR1 is SEHNR, CDR2 FQNEAQ, per germline (reference sequence). V lost 4 bases and J 6 bases, leaving 19 bases between the germline ends. The CDR3 totals 16 residues. In DNA form, the CDR3 reads TGTGCCAGCAGCTCAGGGCAGGGTCGTGGCGGTCAGCCCCAGCATTTT. Translating gives CASSSGQGRGGQPQHF.

The V gene is TRBV30, the J gene TRBJ2-3; 9 bases are shared with TRBD1. This CDR3 contains 14 residues. Germline V CDR1 and CDR2: GTSNPN, SVGIG (reference sequence). The J segment lost 4 bases and the V segment lost 2 bases, leaving 4 bases of the junction unmatched. CDR3 loop: CAWSTGTGPDTQYF. CDR3 coding DNA: TGTGCCTGGAGTACCGGGACAGGGCCAGATACGCAGTATTTT.

The chain joins TRBV4-1 to TRBJ1-1; D gene uncertain. The germline V gene encodes CDR1 MGHRA and CDR2 YSYEKL. The V end lost 2 bases, the J end lost 7 bases, and 23 bases lay between the germline ends. This CDR3 contains 17 residues. The CDR3 nucleotides are TGCGCCAGCAGCCAATCCACAGACCCGGGAAGAAATGGTGAAGCTTTCTTT. Amino acids: CASSQSTDPGRNGEAFF.

The chain has TRBV3-1 (or the pseudogene TRBV3-2) and TRBJ2-1; 11 positions match TRBD2. The CDR3 sequence is 15 residues long. Germline trimming cut 4 bases from V and 4 bases from J; bases unmatched to any gene: 3. Looked up from germline, CDR1 is LGHDT and CDR2 is YNNKEL (reference sequence). CDR3 protein: CASSRSGGAYNEQFF. The CDR3 DNA follows: TGTGCCAGCAGCCGTAGCGGGGGGGCGTACAATGAGCAGTTCTTC.

J is TRBJ2-1 and V is TRBV6-6; TRBD1 matches at 9 bases. This CDR3 has 19 amino acids. Per germline, CDR1 MNHNY and CDR2 SVGAGI (reference sequence). With V trimmed by 6 bases and J by 4 bases, 19 bases remained unmatched. The CDR3 region has the DNA TGTGCCAGCAGCCGACAGGGGGTGACTAATCGGGGTACTTACAATGAGCAGTTCTTC. Amino acids: CASSRQGVTNRGTYNEQFF.

The chain links TRBV14 to TRBJ2-2; 8 nucleotides align to TRBD1. The trim removed 6 bases at V and 4 bases at J, leaving 4 bases unmatched. The CDR3 covers 14 residues. Germline values: CDR1 SGHDN, CDR2 FVKESK. The CDR3 here is CASSQGASTGELFF. The CDR3 DNA sequence: TGTGCCAGCAGTCAGGGGGCGAGCACCGGGGAGCTGTTTTTT.

This chain connects TRBV30 to TRBJ2-1, with TRBD2 matching 9 bases. V dropped 0 bases and J dropped 7; count of bases not matched to a gene: 7. From germline, CDR1 is GTSNPN and CDR2 SVGIG (reference sequence). The length of the CDR3 is 15 residues. CDR3 residues: CAWSVLGLARNEQFF. CDR3 nucleotide sequence: TGTGCCTGGAGTGTACTCGGACTAGCGAGGAATGAGCAGTTCTTC.

This chain uses TRBV29-1 with TRBJ1-6, with a possible D match to TRBD1 (6 bases). CDR3 length: 13 residues. With 6 bases removed from V and 6 bases from J, the gap between germline ends came to 12 bases. Germline assignment: CDR1 SQVTM and CDR2 ANQGSEA. The CDR3 nucleotides are TGCAGCGTCATGACAGGACGTAATTCACCCCTCCACTTT. Its translation: CSVMTGRNSPLHF.

The CDR3, as DNA: TGTGCCAGTTCCCCGACGAGGGGAGGTGAAAAACTGTTTTTT. Its protein product is CASSPTRGGEKLFF. The rearrangement links TRBV18 to TRBJ1-4, with D perhaps TRBD1 (5 bases). Per germline, CDR1 KGHSH and CDR2 LQKENI. CDR3 length: 14 residues. V was trimmed by 9 bases and J by 7 bases, leaving 18 bases between them.

V usage is TRBV30 and J usage is TRBJ2-3; 12 nucleotides match TRBD2. Germline V lookup: CDR1 GTSNPN, CDR2 SVGIG (reference sequence). This CDR3 is 13 amino acids long. V lost 7 bases, J lost 4 bases, and 3 bases stayed unmatched. CDR3 residues: CASTSGGSDTQYF. The CDR3 coding sequence is TGTGCCTCTACTAGCGGGGGGTCAGATACGCAGTATTTT.

The chain joins TRBV6-5 to TRBJ2-7; TRBD1 matches 12 bases. Looked up from germline, CDR1 is MNHEY and CDR2 is SVGAGI. CDR3 size: 15 residues. The J segment lost 6 bases and the V segment lost 2 bases, leaving 5 bases of the junction unmatched. The CDR3 nucleotides are TGTGCCAGCAGTTACCGGGGACAGGGGGCGCCCGAGCAGTACTTC. The encoded protein is CASSYRGQGAPEQYF.

The chain couples TRBV5-1 to TRBJ1-3; 9 nucleotides match TRBD1. The CDR3 has 18 amino acids. The V and J ends lost 0 bases and 0 bases, in that order; junction bases with no gene match: 7. Per the germline V gene, CDR1 is SGHRS and CDR2 is YFSETQ. CDR3 protein: CASSLGTGVVSSGNTIYF. The CDR3 DNA is TGCGCCAGCAGCTTGGGGACAGGGGTCGTCAGCTCTGGAAACACCATATATTTT. Combining the CDR3 with reference TRBV5-1 and TRBJ1-3 gives the whole variable domain KAGVTQTPRYLIKTRGQQVTLSCSPISGHRSVSWYQQTPGQGLQFLFEYFSETQRNKGNFPGRFSGRQFSNSRSEMNVSTLELGDSALYLCASSLGTGVVSSGNTIYFGEGSWLTVV.